This entry concerns a single T cell receptor beta chain. Its specificity is unknown. The length of the CDR3 is 15 residues. CDR1 and CDR2 (germline): SGHAT, FQNNGV. V dropped 1 base and J dropped 4 bases, with 13 bases sitting between them. These data belong to a study of T cells after yellow fever vaccination. About the research overall: Preparation of fractions with low cell numbers was performed using SMART-Seq v4 Ultra Low Input.

General observations from the study: Clones from primary vaccination mostly reappeared after the booster (about 97% CD4, less than 90% CD8).

TCRdb redid the calling of the 5' RACE reads with MiXCR, one entry per CDR3 protein. The sample contains about 160,000 distinct CDR3 sequences, about a tenth of which appear only once. The sequencing here drew on CD8+ T cells sorted from PBMCs, taken 45 days after the yellow fever booster vaccination. The sequence was obtained from a man aged 18 to 35 who received the YFV17D yellow fever vaccine. The chain recombines TRBV11-2 with TRBJ1-2, with D possibly matching TRBD1 (6 bases). As DNA, the CDR3 is TGTGCCAGCAGCTTAGCGCCAGGGGAGGGCTATGGCTACACCTTC. It codes for CASSLAPGEGYGYTF.